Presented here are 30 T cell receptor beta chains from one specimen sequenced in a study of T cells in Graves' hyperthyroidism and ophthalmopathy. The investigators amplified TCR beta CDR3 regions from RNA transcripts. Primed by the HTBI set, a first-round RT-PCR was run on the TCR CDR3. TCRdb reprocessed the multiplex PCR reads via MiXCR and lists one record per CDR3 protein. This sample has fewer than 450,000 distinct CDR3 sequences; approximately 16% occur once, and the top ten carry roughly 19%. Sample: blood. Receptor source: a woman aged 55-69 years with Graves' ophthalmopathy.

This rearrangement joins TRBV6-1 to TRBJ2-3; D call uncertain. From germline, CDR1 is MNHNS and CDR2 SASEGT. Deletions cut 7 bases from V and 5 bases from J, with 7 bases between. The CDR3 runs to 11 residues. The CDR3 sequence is CASTVKDTQYF. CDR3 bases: TGTGCCAGCACCGTAAAAGATACGCAGTATTTT.

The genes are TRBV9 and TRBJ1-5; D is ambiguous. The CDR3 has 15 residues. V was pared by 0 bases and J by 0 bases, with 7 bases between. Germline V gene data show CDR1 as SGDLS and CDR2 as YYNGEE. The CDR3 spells CASSVAPNSNQPQHF. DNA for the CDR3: TGTGCCAGCAGCGTAGCCCCGAATAGCAATCAGCCCCAGCATTTT. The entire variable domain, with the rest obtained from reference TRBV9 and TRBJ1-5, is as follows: DSGVTQTPKHLITATGQRVTLRCSPRSGDLSVYWYQQSLDQGLQFLIQYYNGEERAKGNILERFSAQQFPDLHSELNLSSLELGDSALYFCASSVAPNSNQPQHFGDGTRLSIL.

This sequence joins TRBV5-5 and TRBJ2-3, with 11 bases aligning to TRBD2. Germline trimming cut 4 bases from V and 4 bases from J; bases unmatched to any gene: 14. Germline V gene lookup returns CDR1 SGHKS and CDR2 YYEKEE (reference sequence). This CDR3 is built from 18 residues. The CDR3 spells CASSRGDSGRAVADTQYF. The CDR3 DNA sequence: TGTGCCAGCAGCAGGGGAGATAGCGGGAGGGCCGTGGCAGATACGCAGTATTTT.

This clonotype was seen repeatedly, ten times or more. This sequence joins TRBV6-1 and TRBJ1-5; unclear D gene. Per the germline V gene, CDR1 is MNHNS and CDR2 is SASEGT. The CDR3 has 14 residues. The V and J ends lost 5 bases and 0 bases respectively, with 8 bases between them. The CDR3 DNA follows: TGTGCCAGCAGTCGACTGGTTAGCAATCAGCCCCAGCATTTT. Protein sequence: CASSRLVSNQPQHF.

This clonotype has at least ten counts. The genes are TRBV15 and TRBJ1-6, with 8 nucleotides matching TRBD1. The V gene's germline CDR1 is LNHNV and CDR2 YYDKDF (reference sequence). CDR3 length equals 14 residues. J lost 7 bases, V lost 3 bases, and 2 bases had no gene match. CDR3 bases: TGTGCCACCAGCAGGACAGGGGAGAATTCACCCCTCCACTTT. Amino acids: CATSRTGENSPLHF.

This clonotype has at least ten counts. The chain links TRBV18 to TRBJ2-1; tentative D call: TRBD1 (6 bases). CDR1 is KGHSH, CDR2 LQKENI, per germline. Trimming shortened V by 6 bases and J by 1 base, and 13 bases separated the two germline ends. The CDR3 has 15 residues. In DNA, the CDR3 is TGTGCCAGCTCTTTCAGGCAGGGGTCCTACAATGAGCAGTTCTTC. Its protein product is CASSFRQGSYNEQFF.

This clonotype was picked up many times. CDR3 nucleotide sequence: TGTGCCAGCAGTGTAACAGGGAGCTCCTACGAGCAGTACTTC. This translates into CASSVTGSSYEQYF. This chain links TRBV27 with TRBJ2-7; tentative D call: TRBD1 (6 bases). This CDR3 has 14 amino acids. Looked up from germline, CDR1 is MNHEY and CDR2 is SMNVEV (reference sequence). Trimming pared 5 bases from V and 0 bases from J, leaving 11 bases between.

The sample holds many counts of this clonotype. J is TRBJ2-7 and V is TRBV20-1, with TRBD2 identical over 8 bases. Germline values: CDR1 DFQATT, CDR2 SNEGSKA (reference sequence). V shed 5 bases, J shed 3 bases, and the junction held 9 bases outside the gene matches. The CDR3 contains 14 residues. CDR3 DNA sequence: TGCAGTGCTTCATCTAGCGGGCGGTACTACGAGCAGTACTTC. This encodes CSASSSGRYYEQYF.

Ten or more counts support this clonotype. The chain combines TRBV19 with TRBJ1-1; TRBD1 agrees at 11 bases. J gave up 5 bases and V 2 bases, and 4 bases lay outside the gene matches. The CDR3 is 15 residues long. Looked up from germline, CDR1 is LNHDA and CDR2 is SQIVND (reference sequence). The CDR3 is CASSIFGQGATEAFF. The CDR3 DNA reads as TGTGCCAGTAGTATATTCGGACAGGGGGCGACTGAAGCTTTCTTT.

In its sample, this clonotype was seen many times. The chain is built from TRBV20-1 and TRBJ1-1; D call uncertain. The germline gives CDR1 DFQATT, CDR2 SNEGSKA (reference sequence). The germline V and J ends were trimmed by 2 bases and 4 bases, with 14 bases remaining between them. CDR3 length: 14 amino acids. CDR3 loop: CSARYLAGGTEAFF. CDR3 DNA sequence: TGCAGTGCTAGATACCTCGCCGGTGGCACTGAAGCTTTCTTT.

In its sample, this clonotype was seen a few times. The CDR3 spells CASVPRGAGGYTF. In nucleotides, the CDR3 is TGTGCCAGCGTCCCTAGGGGGGCGGGTGGCTACACCTTC. This chain links TRBV6-1 with TRBJ1-2; D perhaps matches TRBD1 (6 bases). Germline loops: CDR1 MNHNS, CDR2 SASEGT. With 8 bases removed from V and 7 bases from J, the gap between germline ends came to 17 bases. The CDR3 is made up of 13 amino acids.

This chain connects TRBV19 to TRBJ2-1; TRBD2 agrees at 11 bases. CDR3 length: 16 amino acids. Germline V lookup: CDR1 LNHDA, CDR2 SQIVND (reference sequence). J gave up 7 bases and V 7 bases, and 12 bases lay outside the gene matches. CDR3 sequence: CASTPSKLAGGNEQFF. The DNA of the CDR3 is TGTGCCAGTACCCCTAGTAAGCTAGCGGGAGGAAATGAGCAGTTCTTC.

CDR3 amino acids: CASGLSPGQGGSPLHF. In nucleotides, the CDR3 is TGTGCTAGTGGTTTGTCACCGGGACAGGGGGGTTCACCCCTCCACTTT. V and J are TRBV12-5 and TRBJ1-6, with 11 positions matching TRBD1. The V and J ends lost 2 bases and 9 bases, in that order; junction bases with no gene match: 6. CDR1 LGHNT and CDR2 FRNRAP come from the germline V gene. The CDR3 runs to 16 residues.

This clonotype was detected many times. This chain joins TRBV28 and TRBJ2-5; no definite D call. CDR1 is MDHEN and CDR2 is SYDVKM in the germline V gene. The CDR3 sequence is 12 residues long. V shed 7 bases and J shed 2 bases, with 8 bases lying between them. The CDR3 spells CASKAWQETQYF. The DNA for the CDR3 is TGTGCCAGCAAGGCGTGGCAAGAGACCCAGTACTTC.

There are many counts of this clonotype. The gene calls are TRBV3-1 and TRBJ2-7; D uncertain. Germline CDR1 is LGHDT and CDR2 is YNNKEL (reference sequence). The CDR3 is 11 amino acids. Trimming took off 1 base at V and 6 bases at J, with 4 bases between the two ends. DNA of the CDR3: TGTGCCAGCAGCCAAGTATCCGAGCAGTACTTC. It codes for CASSQVSEQYF.

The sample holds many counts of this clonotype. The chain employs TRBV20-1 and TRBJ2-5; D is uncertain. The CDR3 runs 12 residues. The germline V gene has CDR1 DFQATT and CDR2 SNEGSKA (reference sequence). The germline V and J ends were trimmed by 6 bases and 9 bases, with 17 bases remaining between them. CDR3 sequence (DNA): TGCAGTGCCACCGCCCAGCCATTTGCCCAGTACTTC. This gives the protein CSATAQPFAQYF.

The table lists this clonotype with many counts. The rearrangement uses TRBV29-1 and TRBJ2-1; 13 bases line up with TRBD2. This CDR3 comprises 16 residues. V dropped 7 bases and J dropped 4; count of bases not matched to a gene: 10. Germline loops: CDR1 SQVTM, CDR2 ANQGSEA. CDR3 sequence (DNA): TGCAGCGCCAACGGACTAGCGGGAGAGATATACAATGAGCAGTTCTTC. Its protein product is CSANGLAGEIYNEQFF.

Written as DNA, the CDR3 is TGCAGCGTCGGGGGTTCCACTGAAGCTTTCTTT. It specifies CSVGGSTEAFF. The genes are TRBV29-1 and TRBJ1-1; possibly TRBD1 for D (5 bases). This CDR3 has 11 residues. Germline loops: CDR1 SQVTM, CDR2 ANQGSEA. Trimming left V 6 bases short and J 4 bases short, with 9 bases between.

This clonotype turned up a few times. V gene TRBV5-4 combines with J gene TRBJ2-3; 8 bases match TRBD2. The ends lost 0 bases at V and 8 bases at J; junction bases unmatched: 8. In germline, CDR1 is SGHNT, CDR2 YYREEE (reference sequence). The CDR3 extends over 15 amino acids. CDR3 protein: CASSLVAGGPGTQYF. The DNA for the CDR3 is TGTGCCAGCAGCTTGGTGGCGGGGGGCCCCGGTACGCAGTATTTT.

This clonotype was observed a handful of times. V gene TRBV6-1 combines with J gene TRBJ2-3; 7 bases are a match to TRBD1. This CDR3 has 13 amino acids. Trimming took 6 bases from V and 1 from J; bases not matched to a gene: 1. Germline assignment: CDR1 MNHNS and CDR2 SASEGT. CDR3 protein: CASRGTGTDTQYF. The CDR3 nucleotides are TGTGCCAGCAGGGGGACAGGCACAGATACGCAGTATTTT.

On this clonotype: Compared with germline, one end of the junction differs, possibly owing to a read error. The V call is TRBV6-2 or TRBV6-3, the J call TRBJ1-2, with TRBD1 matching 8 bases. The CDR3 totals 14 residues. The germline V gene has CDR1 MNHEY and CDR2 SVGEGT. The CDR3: CASSTGGPNYGCTF. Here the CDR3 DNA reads TGTGCCAGCAGTACAGGGGGACCCAACTATGGCTGCACCTTC.

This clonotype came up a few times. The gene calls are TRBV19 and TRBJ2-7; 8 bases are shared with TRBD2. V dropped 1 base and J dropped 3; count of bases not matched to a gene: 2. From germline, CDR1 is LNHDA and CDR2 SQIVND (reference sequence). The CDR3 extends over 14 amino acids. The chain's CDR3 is CASSIGGRRYEQYF. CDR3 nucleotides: TGTGCCAGTAGTATAGGCGGGAGGCGCTACGAGCAGTACTTC.

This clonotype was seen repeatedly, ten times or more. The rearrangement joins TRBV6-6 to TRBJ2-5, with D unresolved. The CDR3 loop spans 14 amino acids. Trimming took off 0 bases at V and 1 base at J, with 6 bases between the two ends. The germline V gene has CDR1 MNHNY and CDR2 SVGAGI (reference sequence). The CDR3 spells CASSYSIIQETQYF. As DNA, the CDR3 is TGTGCCAGCAGTTACTCGATTATCCAAGAGACCCAGTACTTC.

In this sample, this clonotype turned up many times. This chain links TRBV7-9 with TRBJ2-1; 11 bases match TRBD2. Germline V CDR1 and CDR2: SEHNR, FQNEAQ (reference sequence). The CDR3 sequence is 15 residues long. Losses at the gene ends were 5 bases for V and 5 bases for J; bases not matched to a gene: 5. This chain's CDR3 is CASSRSGRADNEQFF. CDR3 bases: TGTGCCAGCAGCCGTAGCGGGAGGGCCGACAATGAGCAGTTCTTC.

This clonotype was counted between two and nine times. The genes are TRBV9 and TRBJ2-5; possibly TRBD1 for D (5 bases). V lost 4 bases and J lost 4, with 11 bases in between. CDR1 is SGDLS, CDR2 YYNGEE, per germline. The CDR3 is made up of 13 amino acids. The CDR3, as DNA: TGTGCCAGCAGCCCCAGGGATAGAGAGACCCAGTACTTC. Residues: CASSPRDRETQYF. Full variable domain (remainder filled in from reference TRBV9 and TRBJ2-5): DSGVTQTPKHLITATGQRVTLRCSPRSGDLSVYWYQQSLDQGLQFLIQYYNGEERAKGNILERFSAQQFPDLHSELNLSSLELGDSALYFCASSPRDRETQYFGPGTRLLVL.

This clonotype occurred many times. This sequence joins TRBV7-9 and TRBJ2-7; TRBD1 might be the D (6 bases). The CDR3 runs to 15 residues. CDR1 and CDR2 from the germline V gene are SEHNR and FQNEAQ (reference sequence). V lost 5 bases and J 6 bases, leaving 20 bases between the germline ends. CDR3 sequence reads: CASSPPGTPIVEQYF. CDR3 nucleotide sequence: TGTGCCAGCAGCCCCCCCGGGACACCGATTGTCGAGCAGTACTTC.

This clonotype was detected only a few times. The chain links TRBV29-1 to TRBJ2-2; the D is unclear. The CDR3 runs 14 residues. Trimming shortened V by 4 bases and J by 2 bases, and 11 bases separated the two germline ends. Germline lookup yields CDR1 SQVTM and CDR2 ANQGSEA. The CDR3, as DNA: TGCAGCGTTGTTGGTGACACCAACACCGGGGAGCTGTTTTTT. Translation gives CSVVGDTNTGELFF.

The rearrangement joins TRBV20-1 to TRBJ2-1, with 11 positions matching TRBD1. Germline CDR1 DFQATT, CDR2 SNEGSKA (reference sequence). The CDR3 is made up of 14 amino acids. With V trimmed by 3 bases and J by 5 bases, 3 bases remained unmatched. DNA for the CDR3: TGCAGTGCTAGTGGACAGGGGGCCAACAATGAGCAGTTCTTC. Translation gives CSASGQGANNEQFF.

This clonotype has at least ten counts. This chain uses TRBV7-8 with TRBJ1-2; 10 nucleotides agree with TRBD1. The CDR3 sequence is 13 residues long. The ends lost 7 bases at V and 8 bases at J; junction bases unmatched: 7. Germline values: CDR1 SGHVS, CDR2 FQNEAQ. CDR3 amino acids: CASTRQGALGYTF. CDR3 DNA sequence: TGTGCCAGCACAAGACAGGGGGCGTTAGGCTACACCTTC.

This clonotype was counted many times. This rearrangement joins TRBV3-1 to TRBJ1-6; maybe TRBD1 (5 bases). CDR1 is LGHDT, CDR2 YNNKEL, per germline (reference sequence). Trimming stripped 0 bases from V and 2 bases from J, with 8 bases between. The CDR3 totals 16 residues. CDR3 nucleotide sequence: TGTGCCAGCAGCCAAGAAGGGGCGGCCTATAATTCACCCCTCCACTTT. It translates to CASSQEGAAYNSPLHF.